This TCR beta chain derives from a study of blood T cell repertoires in COVID-19. The protocol was immunoSEQ multiplex PCR, while the TCRdb copy is restricted to in-frame clones and leaves out a portion. The sample has under 300,000 clones; 84% are singletons. Trimming left V 5 bases short and J 3 bases short, with 16 bases between. CDR1 and CDR2 (germline): SEHNR, FQNEAQ (reference sequence). The CDR3 length is 16 residues. Sequencing input: peripheral blood. The origin of this receptor is a woman aged 40 to 50 who had recovered from COVID-19. The V call is TRBV7-9, the J call TRBJ1-4, with a possible D match to TRBD1 (5 bases). For the CDR3, the DNA is TGTGCCAGCAGCGCTCGGGTCGGGGGATCTAATGAAAAACTGTTTTTT. It is translated as CASSARVGGSNEKLFF.